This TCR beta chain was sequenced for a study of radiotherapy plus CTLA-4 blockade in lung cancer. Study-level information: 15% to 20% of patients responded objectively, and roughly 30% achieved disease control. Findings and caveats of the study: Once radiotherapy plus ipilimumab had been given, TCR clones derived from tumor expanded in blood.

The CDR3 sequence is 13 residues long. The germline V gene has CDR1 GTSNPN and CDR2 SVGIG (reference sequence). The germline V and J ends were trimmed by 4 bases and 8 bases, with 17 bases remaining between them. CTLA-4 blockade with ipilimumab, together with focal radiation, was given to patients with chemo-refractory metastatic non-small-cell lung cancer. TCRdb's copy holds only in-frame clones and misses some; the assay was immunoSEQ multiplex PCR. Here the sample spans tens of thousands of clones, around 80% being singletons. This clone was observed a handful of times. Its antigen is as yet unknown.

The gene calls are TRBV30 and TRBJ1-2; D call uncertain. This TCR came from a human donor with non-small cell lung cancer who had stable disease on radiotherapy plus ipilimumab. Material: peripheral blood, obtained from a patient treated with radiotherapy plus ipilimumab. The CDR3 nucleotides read TGTGCCTGGAACGCCGGGGAGGGCGGGGGCTACACCTTC. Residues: CAWNAGEGGGYTF.